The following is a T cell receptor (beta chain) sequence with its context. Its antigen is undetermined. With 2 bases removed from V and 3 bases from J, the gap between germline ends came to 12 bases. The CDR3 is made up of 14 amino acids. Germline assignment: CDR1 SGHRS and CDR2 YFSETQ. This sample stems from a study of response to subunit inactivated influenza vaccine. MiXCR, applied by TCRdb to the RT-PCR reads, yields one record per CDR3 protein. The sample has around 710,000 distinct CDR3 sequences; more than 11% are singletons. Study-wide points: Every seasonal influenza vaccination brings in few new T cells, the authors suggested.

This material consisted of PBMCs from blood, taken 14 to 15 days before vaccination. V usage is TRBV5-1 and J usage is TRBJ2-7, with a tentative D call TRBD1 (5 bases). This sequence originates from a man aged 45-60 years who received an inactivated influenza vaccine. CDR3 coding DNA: TGCGCCAGCAGCTTCGCCGACAGTAGCTACGAGCAGTACTTC. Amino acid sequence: CASSFADSSYEQYF. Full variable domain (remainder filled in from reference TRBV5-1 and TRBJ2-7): KAGVTQTPRYLIKTRGQQVTLSCSPISGHRSVSWYQQTPGQGLQFLFEYFSETQRNKGNFPGRFSGRQFSNSRSEMNVSTLELGDSALYLCASSFADSSYEQYFGPGTRLTVT.